This T cell receptor (beta chain) was sequenced for a study of Ad26.COV2.S vaccination and SARS-CoV-2 variants. From germline, CDR1 is SGHTA and CDR2 FQGNSA. Germline trimming cut 5 bases from V and 5 bases from J; bases unmatched to any gene: 9. This CDR3 comprises 16 residues. General study results and limits: Vaccinated individuals (as opposed to placebo recipients) had higher spike-specific TCR breadth.

Treatment defined: roughly 19 received Ad26.COV2.S at low or high dose, single or two shots; about 5 received placebo; per-sample allocation not given. At day 63 after the first vaccine or placebo injection, samples were drawn. The study used a vaccine consisting of an Ad26 vector that expressed Wuhan-strain SARS-CoV-2 spike. The table came from immunoSEQ multiplex PCR; TCRdb's copy has only in-frame clones and leaves some out. The sample shows about 500,000 clones, roughly nine tenths of them seen only once. Details on this clone: The antigen remains unidentified.

Material: peripheral blood, obtained in a trial of Ad26.COV2.S vaccine versus placebo. The TCR originated in a person between 18 and 65 years old who received the Ad26.COV2.S COVID-19 vaccine or a placebo. This sequence joins TRBV7-2 and TRBJ1-5; 10 bases agree with TRBD1. CDR3 residues: CASSPLDRGSDQPQHF. CDR3 sequence (DNA): TGTGCCAGCAGCCCTTTGGACAGGGGGTCGGATCAGCCCCAGCATTTT. The full variable domain, with the rest looked up from reference TRBV7-2 and TRBJ1-5, is GAGVSQSPSNKVTEKGKDVELRCDPISGHTALYWYRQSLGQGLEFLIYFQGNSAPDKSGLPSDRFSAERTGGSVSTLTIQRTQQEDSAVYLCASSPLDRGSDQPQHFGDGTRLSIL.